Below are 26 T cell receptor beta chains sequenced from a single sample in a study of blood T cell repertoires in COVID-19. Assay used: immunoSEQ multiplex PCR; TCRdb lists only in-frame clones, some missing. This sample carries around 330,000 clones, roughly 88% of them seen once, and the ten largest clones take more than 3%. Specimen: peripheral blood. Every receptor here comes from a woman in her fifties or sixties with active or convalescent COVID-19.

This chain uses TRBV7-2 with TRBJ1-1, with 10 bases identical to TRBD1. Germline CDR1 reads SGHTA; CDR2 reads FQGNSA. This CDR3 spans 13 amino acids. V lost 5 bases, J lost 12 bases, and 9 bases stayed unmatched. Written as DNA, the CDR3 is TGTGCCAGCAGCCCCGGGACAGGGGCAACAACTTTCTTT. It is translated as CASSPGTGATTFF.

The chain has TRBV7-3 and TRBJ1-4, with TRBD1 matching 9 bases. The trim removed 3 bases at V and 5 bases at J, leaving 16 bases unmatched. Germline V gene data show CDR1 as SGHTA and CDR2 as FQGTGA. The CDR3 extends over 19 amino acids. The CDR3 bases are TGTGCCAGCAGCTTCATTCCCCCCTACACAGGGGGCCCAAATGAAAAACTGTTTTTT. Residues: CASSFIPPYTGGPNEKLFF. Complete variable domain (other parts from reference TRBV7-3 and TRBJ1-4): GAGVSQTPSNKVTEKGKYVELRCDPISGHTALYWYRQSLGQGPEFLIYFQGTGAADDSGLPNDRFFAVRPEGSVSTLKIQRTERGDSAVYLCASSFIPPYTGGPNEKLFFGSGTQLSVL.

The chain carries TRBV7-8 and TRBJ2-7; TRBD1 matches 9 bases. CDR1 is SGHVS and CDR2 is FQNEAQ in the germline V gene. Trimming cost V 4 bases and J 2 bases; bases outside gene matches: 3. This CDR3 comprises 14 residues. The CDR3 DNA is TGTGCCAGCAGCTCGGACAGGGGACCCTACGAGCAGTACTTC. This sequence encodes CASSSDRGPYEQYF.

This chain links TRBV6-2 or TRBV6-3 with TRBJ2-7, with D possibly being TRBD1 (5 bases). Trimming cost V 5 bases and J 5 bases, with 16 bases left between them. This CDR3 comprises 14 residues. The V gene's germline CDR1 is MNHEY and CDR2 SVGEGT. CDR3 amino acids: CASSLVLSRDEQYF. The CDR3 nucleotides read TGTGCCAGCAGTCTGGTGCTATCCAGGGACGAGCAGTACTTC.

The chain recombines TRBV10-3 with TRBJ2-1; D remains ambiguous. The CDR3 has 14 amino acids. The germline CDR1 and CDR2 sequences are ENHRY and SYGVKD. Deletions cut 0 bases from V and 4 bases from J, with 7 bases between. The CDR3 protein is CAISESETYNEQFF. The CDR3 DNA reads as TGTGCCATCAGTGAGTCGGAGACTTACAATGAGCAGTTCTTC.

The sample holds a few counts of this clone. The CDR3 here is CASTALGGVQREKLFF. The CDR3 region has the DNA TGTGCCAGCACCGCCCTTGGGGGGGTACAACGGGAAAAACTGTTTTTT. The chain links TRBV2 to TRBJ1-4, with D possibly being TRBD1 (5 bases). This CDR3 is built from 16 residues. The germline gives CDR1 SNHLY, CDR2 FYNNEI. V lost 7 bases and J 8 bases, leaving 23 bases between the germline ends.

The chain recombines TRBV19 with TRBJ2-3; TRBD1 matches at 9 bases. CDR3 length: 16 amino acids. Germline CDR1 is LNHDA and CDR2 is SQIVND (reference sequence). Losses at the gene ends were 3 bases for V and 5 bases for J; bases not matched to a gene: 9. CDR3 sequence reads: CASSILPGQGRDTQYF. The CDR3 region has the DNA TGTGCCAGTAGTATCCTTCCGGGACAGGGTCGAGATACGCAGTATTTT. The variable domain in full, with the rest retrieved from reference TRBV19 and TRBJ2-3, is DGGITQSPKYLFRKEGQNVTLSCEQNLNHDAMYWYRQDPGQGLRLIYYSQIVNDFQKGDIAEGYSVSREKKESFPLTVTSAQKNPTAFYLCASSILPGQGRDTQYFGPGTRLTVL.

J is TRBJ1-4 and V is TRBV3-1 (or the pseudogene TRBV3-2); 10 nucleotides align to TRBD1. The CDR3 is 19 residues long. Germline CDR1 LGHDT, CDR2 YNNKEL (reference sequence). V lost 2 bases and J lost 0; bases outside the gene matches: 9. CDR3 nucleotides: TGTGCCAGCAGCCAACCCGTTTCCGGGACAGGGGCAACTAATGAAAAACTGTTTTTT. It encodes CASSQPVSGTGATNEKLFF.

This chain links TRBV7-2 with TRBJ2-2; D possibly corresponds to TRBD2 (5 bases). Germline V gives CDR1 SGHTA, CDR2 FQGNSA. This CDR3 has 16 residues. The V end was cut by 1 base, the J end by 5 bases, with 14 bases between. The CDR3 is CASSLGVGARTGELFF. CDR3 nucleotides: TGTGCCAGCAGCTTAGGTGTGGGAGCAAGGACCGGGGAGCTGTTTTTT. The entire variable domain, with the rest obtained from reference TRBV7-2 and TRBJ2-2, is as follows: GAGVSQSPSNKVTEKGKDVELRCDPISGHTALYWYRQSLGQGLEFLIYFQGNSAPDKSGLPSDRFSAERTGGSVSTLTIQRTQQEDSAVYLCASSLGVGARTGELFFGEGSRLTVL.

This clone was seen just once. In the same sample, other DNA sequences code for this CDR3. The genes are TRBV5-4 and TRBJ2-3; 12 bases match TRBD2. After removal of 7 bases from V and 5 bases from J, the junction contained 5 bases not matched to a gene. The germline CDR1 and CDR2 sequences are SGHNT and YYREEE (reference sequence). This CDR3 spans 14 amino acids. CDR3 bases: TGTGCCAGCTCTTCGGGACTAGCGGGAGATACGCAGTATTTT. Its translation: CASSSGLAGDTQYF. Supplemented by reference TRBV5-4 and TRBJ2-3, the full variable domain reads ETGVTQSPTHLIKTRGQQVTLRCSSQSGHNTVSWYQQALGQGPQFIFQYYREEENGRGNFPPRFSGLQFPNYSSELNVNALELDDSALYLCASSSGLAGDTQYFGPGTRLTVL.

The chain links TRBV6-5 to TRBJ2-2; 11 bases fit TRBD1. The CDR3 extends over 15 amino acids. Trimming took 5 bases from V and 7 from J; bases not matched to a gene: 6. Germline CDR1 is MNHEY and CDR2 is SVGAGI. CDR3: CASSKRTGGHGELFF. The CDR3 DNA reads as TGTGCCAGCAGTAAGAGGACAGGGGGCCACGGGGAGCTGTTTTTT.

In regard to this clone: The junction does not match germline at one end; this may be a read error. The chain employs TRBV6-2 or TRBV6-3 and TRBJ1-2; weak D call: TRBD1 (5 bases). The CDR3 length is 15 residues. Germline CDR1 is MNHEY and CDR2 is SVGEGT. The CDR3 loop is CASSNSSTAFYGYTF. CDR3 bases: TGTGCCAGCAGTAACTCTTCGACAGCCTTCTATGGCTACACCTTC.

V gene TRBV2 combines with J gene TRBJ1-1; tentatively, D is TRBD1 (6 bases). The CDR3 spans 13 residues. Between the trimmed V and J ends, which lost 6 bases and 4 bases, there was a span of 12 bases. Germline CDR1 and CDR2: SNHLY and FYNNEI. CDR3: CASRFDRLTEAFF. CDR3 nucleotide sequence: TGTGCCAGCAGATTCGACAGGCTCACTGAAGCTTTCTTT.

Only a few counts were recorded for this clone. This sequence joins TRBV24-1 and TRBJ1-2; 9 nucleotides line up with TRBD1. The trim removed 2 bases at V and 5 bases at J, leaving 11 bases unmatched. Germline lookup yields CDR1 KGHDR and CDR2 SFDVKD. The length of the CDR3 is 17 residues. The DNA of the CDR3 is TGTGCCACCAGTGATTCGACCGCGGGACAGGGTTTATATGGCTACACCTTC. Translating it yields CATSDSTAGQGLYGYTF.

This sequence joins TRBV15 and TRBJ1-5; D remains unclear. V lost 8 bases and J lost 5, with 13 bases in between. The CDR3 length is 13 residues. The V gene's germline CDR1 is LNHNV and CDR2 YYDKDF (reference sequence). CDR3: CATARQVDQPQHF. As DNA, the CDR3 is TGTGCCACCGCCCGCCAGGTGGATCAGCCCCAGCATTTT.

This chain links TRBV28 with TRBJ1-1; TRBD1 matches 8 bases. V was pared by 4 bases and J by 5 bases, with 9 bases of the junction left unmatched. The CDR3 has 15 residues. Germline assignment: CDR1 MDHEN and CDR2 SYDVKM. The CDR3 sequence: CASSSPGTGSTEAFF. The DNA for the CDR3 is TGTGCCAGCAGTTCTCCAGGGACAGGATCTACTGAAGCTTTCTTT.

The V call is TRBV27, the J call TRBJ2-7; TRBD2 agrees at 7 bases. The junction had 11 bases not matched to a gene; V was cut back by 6 bases and J by 0 bases. Germline values: CDR1 MNHEY, CDR2 SMNVEV (reference sequence). CDR3 length: 16 residues. The CDR3 nucleotides are TGTGCCAGCAGCAAACGAGCCAGCGGGATCTCCTACGAGCAGTACTTC. Amino acid sequence: CASSKRASGISYEQYF.

The chain combines TRBV10-2 with TRBJ1-1; tentative D call: TRBD1 (5 bases). The germline CDR1 and CDR2 sequences are WSHSY and SAAADI. V shed 6 bases and J shed 5 bases, with 19 bases lying between them. The CDR3 extends over 15 amino acids. The CDR3 nucleotides read TGCGCCAGCAGAGGGTCGTCCGGGGGAGGGACTGAAGCTTTCTTT. It yields the protein CASRGSSGGGTEAFF.

This chain joins TRBV12-2 and TRBJ2-3; the table's TRBD2 call for D was not verified on the DNA. TRBV12-2 is a pseudogene segment. The CDR3 extends over 12 amino acids. The CDR3 DNA sequence: TGTGCAAGTCGCCTAAGAGGGGATACGCAGTATTTT. Encoded protein: CASRLRGDTQYF.

The chain has TRBV30 and TRBJ2-2; D ambiguous. The germline gives CDR1 GTSNPN, CDR2 SVGIG (reference sequence). The V end lost 2 bases, the J end lost 7 bases, and 5 bases lay between the germline ends. CDR3 size: 11 residues. The CDR3 spells CAWSILGELFF. The CDR3 bases are TGTGCCTGGAGTATCCTCGGGGAGCTGTTTTTT.

The chain joins TRBV9 to TRBJ2-1, with TRBD2 as a possible D gene (6 bases). With 0 bases removed from V and 0 bases from J, the gap between germline ends came to 19 bases. CDR1 SGDLS and CDR2 YYNGEE come from the germline V gene. The CDR3 is made up of 19 amino acids. The CDR3 loop reads CASSVDPTSGVSSYNEQFF. The CDR3 DNA follows: TGTGCCAGCAGCGTAGACCCCACCTCGGGGGTCTCCTCCTACAATGAGCAGTTCTTC.

V and J are TRBV11-2 and TRBJ2-2; 9 nucleotides line up with TRBD1. The CDR3 loop spans 15 amino acids. J was trimmed by 3 bases and V by 4 bases; bases with no gene match: 3. Germline V gene data show CDR1 as SGHAT and CDR2 as FQNNGV. The DNA of the CDR3 is TGTGCCAGCAGCTCGGGACAGGGCTACACCGGGGAGCTGTTTTTT. This gives the protein CASSSGQGYTGELFF.

The rearrangement links TRBV18 to TRBJ2-7; D gene uncertain. The CDR3 contains 17 residues. The V end was cut by 0 bases, the J end by 3 bases, with 18 bases between. Germline values: CDR1 KGHSH, CDR2 LQKENI. The CDR3 DNA sequence: TGTGCCAGCTCACCACCGATTGCGGCCCAACCGGGCTACGAGCAGTACTTC. It is translated as CASSPPIAAQPGYEQYF.

The chain links TRBV19 to TRBJ1-6, with 7 bases fitting TRBD1. CDR1 and CDR2 from the germline V gene are LNHDA and SQIVND (reference sequence). The CDR3 extends over 13 amino acids. V shed 6 bases and J 14 bases; nucleotides not matched to a gene: 10. In DNA, the CDR3 is TGTGCCAGTAGCAAGACAGGGTCGCGAGCCCTCCACTTT. Encoded protein: CASSKTGSRALHF.

J is TRBJ1-2 and V is TRBV27; D is perhaps TRBD1 (6 bases). V shed 5 bases and J shed 2 bases, with 12 bases lying between them. CDR3 length: 14 amino acids. CDR1 MNHEY and CDR2 SMNVEV come from the germline V gene (reference sequence). CDR3 loop: CASSPLTGNYGYTF. In nucleotides, the CDR3 is TGTGCCAGCAGTCCCTTAACAGGGAACTATGGCTACACCTTC.

The rearrangement links TRBV28 to TRBJ1-1; D uncertain. The V gene lost 2 bases and the J gene lost 0 bases, with 4 bases spanning the gap. This CDR3 region has 13 residues. Germline V gene data show CDR1 as MDHEN and CDR2 as SYDVKM. The DNA of the CDR3 is TGTGCCAGCAGTTTAGTCTTGAACACTGAAGCTTTCTTT. This gives the protein CASSLVLNTEAFF.